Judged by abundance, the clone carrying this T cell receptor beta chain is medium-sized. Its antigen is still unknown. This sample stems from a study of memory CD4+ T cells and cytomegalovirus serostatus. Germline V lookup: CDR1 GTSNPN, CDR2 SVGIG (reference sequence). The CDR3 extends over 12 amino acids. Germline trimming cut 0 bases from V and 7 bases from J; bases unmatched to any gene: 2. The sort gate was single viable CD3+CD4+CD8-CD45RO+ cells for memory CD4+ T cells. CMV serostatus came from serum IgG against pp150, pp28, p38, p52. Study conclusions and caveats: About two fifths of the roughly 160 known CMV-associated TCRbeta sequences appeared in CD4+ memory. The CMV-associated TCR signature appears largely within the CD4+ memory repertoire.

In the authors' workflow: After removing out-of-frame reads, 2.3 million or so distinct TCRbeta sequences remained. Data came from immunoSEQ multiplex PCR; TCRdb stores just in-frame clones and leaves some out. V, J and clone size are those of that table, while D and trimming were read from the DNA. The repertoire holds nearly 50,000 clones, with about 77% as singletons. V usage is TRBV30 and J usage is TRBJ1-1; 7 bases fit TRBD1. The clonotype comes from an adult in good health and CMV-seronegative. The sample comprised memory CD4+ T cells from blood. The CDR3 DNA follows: TGTGCCTGGAGTGTAGGGGACAGTGAAGCTTTCTTT. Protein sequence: CAWSVGDSEAFF.